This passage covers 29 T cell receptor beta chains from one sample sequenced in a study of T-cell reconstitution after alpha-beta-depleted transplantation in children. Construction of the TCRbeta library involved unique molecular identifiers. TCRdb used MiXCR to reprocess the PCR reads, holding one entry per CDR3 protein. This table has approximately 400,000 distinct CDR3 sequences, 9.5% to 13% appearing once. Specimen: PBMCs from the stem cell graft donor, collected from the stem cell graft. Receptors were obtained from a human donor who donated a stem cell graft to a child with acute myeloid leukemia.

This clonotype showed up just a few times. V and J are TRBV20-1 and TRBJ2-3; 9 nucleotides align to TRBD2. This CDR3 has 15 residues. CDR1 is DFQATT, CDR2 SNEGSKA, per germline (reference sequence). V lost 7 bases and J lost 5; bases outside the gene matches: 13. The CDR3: CSGKGLAGPGDTQYF. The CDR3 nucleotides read TGCAGTGGAAAAGGGCTAGCGGGACCTGGAGATACGCAGTATTTT.

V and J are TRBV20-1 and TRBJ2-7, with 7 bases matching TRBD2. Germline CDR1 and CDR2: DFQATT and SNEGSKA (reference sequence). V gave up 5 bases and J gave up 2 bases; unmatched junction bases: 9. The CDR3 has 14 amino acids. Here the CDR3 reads CSAGREAVTYEQYF. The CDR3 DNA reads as TGCAGTGCTGGACGGGAGGCGGTTACCTACGAGCAGTACTTC.

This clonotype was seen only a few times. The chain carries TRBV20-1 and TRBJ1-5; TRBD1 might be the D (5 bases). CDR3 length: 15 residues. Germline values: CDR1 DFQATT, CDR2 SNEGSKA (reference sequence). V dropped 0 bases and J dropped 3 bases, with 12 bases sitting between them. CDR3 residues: CSARDGRDYNQPQHF. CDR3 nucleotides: TGCAGTGCTAGAGATGGCAGGGACTACAATCAGCCCCAGCATTTT.

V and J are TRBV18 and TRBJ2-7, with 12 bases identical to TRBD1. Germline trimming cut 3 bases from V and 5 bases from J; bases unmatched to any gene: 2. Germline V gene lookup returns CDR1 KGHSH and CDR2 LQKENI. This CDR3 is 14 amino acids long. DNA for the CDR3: TGTGCCAGCTCACCGGGACAGGGGGCCCACGAGCAGTACTTC. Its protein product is CASSPGQGAHEQYF.

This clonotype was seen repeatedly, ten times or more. In DNA, the CDR3 is TGCAGCGTCGCCAGGACAGAAGCTTTCTTT. The encoded protein is CSVARTEAFF. The rearrangement uses TRBV29-1 and TRBJ1-1, with TRBD1 as a possible D gene (5 bases). Germline V gene data show CDR1 as SQVTM and CDR2 as ANQGSEA. Deletions cut 6 bases from V and 8 bases from J, with 10 bases between. This CDR3 has 10 residues.

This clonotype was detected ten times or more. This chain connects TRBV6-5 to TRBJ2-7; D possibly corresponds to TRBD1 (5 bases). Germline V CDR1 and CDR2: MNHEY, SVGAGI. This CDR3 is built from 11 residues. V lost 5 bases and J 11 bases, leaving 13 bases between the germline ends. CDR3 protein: CASSDRLREYF. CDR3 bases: TGTGCCAGCAGTGACCGGCTCAGGGAGTACTTC.

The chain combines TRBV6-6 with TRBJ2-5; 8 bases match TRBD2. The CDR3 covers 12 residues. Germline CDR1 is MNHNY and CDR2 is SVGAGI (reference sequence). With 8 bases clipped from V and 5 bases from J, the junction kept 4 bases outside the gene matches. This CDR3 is CASVGLGETQYF. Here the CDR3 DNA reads TGTGCCAGCGTGGGACTAGGGGAGACCCAGTACTTC.

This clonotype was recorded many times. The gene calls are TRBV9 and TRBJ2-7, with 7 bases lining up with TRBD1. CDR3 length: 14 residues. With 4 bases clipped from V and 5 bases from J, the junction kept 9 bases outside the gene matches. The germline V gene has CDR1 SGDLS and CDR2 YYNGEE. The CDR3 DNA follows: TGTGCCAGCAGCCCTGGACAGGCATTGGACGAGCAGTACGTC. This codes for CASSPGQALDEQYV.

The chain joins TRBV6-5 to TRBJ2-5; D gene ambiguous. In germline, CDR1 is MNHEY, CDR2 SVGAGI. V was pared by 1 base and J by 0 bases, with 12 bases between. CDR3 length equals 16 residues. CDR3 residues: CASSYLGNTDQETQYF. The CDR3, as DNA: TGTGCCAGCAGTTACTTAGGGAACACTGACCAAGAGACCCAGTACTTC.

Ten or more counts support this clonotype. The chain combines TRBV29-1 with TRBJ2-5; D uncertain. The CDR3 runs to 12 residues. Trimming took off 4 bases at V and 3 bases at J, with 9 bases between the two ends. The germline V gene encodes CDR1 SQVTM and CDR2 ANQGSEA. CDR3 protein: CSVARIEETQYF. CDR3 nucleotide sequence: TGCAGCGTTGCTCGGATAGAAGAGACCCAGTACTTC. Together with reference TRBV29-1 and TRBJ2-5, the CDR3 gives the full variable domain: SAVISQKPSRDICQRGTSLTIQCQVDSQVTMMFWYRQQPGQSLTLIATANQGSEATYESGFVIDKFPISRPNLTFSTLTVSNMSPEDSSIYLCSVARIEETQYFGPGTRLLVL.

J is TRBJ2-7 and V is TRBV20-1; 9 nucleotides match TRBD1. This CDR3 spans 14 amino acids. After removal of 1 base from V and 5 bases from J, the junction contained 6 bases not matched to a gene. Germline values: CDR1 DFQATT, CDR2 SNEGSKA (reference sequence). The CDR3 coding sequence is TGCAGTGCTAGAGTTTCCGGACAGGGGCACGAGCAGTACTTC. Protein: CSARVSGQGHEQYF.

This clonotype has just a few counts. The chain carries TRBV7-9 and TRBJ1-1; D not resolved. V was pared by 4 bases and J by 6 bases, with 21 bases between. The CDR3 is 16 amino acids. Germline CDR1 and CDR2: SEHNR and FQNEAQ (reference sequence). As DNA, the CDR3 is TGTGCCAGCAGCTCTCAAGATGGATCAGAGAGGCCTGAAGCTTTCTTT. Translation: CASSSQDGSERPEAFF.

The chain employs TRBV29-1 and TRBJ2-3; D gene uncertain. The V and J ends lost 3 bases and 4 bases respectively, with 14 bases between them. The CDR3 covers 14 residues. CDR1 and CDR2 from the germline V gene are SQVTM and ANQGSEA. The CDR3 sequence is CSVDPRGVPDTQYF. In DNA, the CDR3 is TGCAGCGTTGACCCCCGAGGTGTCCCAGATACGCAGTATTTT.

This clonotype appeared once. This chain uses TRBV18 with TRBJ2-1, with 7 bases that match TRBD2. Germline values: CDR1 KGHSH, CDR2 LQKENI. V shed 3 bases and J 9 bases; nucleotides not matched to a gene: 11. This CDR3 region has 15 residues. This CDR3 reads CASSPLAEGSSEQFF. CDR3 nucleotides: TGTGCCAGCTCACCCCTAGCGGAGGGGTCGAGTGAGCAGTTCTTC.

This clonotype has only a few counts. Here the CDR3 reads CSAREGTSLTDTQYF. The DNA for the CDR3 is TGCAGTGCTAGAGAAGGGACTAGCCTCACAGATACGCAGTATTTT. This sequence joins TRBV20-1 and TRBJ2-3; 9 bases fit TRBD2. Germline CDR1 reads DFQATT; CDR2 reads SNEGSKA (reference sequence). V dropped 0 bases and J dropped 2; count of bases not matched to a gene: 3. The CDR3 loop spans 15 amino acids.

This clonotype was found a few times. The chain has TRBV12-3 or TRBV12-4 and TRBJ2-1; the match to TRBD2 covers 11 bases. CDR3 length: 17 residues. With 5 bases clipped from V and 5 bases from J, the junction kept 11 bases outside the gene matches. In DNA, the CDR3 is TGTGCCAGCAGTCTCTGGCTTAGCGGGAGGGCCAACAATGAGCAGTTCTTC. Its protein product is CASSLWLSGRANNEQFF.

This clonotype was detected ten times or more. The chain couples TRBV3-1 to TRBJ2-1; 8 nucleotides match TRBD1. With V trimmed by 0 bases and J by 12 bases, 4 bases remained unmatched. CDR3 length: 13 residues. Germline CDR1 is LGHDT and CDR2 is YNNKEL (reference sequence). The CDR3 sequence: CASSQDRQGRQFF. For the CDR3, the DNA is TGTGCCAGCAGCCAAGATCGACAGGGGAGGCAGTTCTTC.

CDR3 DNA: TGTGCCAGCAGCCGGAAGGGGACAGGAAACTATGGCTACACCTTC. Residues: CASSRKGTGNYGYTF. The chain links TRBV7-8 to TRBJ1-2; 8 nucleotides align to TRBD1. Losses at the gene ends were 5 bases for V and 2 bases for J; bases not matched to a gene: 7. Germline V gene lookup returns CDR1 SGHVS and CDR2 FQNEAQ. The CDR3 has 15 residues.

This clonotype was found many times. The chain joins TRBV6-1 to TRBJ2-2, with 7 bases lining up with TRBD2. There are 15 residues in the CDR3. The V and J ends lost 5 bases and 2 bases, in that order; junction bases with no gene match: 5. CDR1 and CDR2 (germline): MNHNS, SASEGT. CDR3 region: CASSPGLPNTGELFF. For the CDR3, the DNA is TGTGCCAGCAGTCCGGGACTACCAAACACCGGGGAGCTGTTTTTT.

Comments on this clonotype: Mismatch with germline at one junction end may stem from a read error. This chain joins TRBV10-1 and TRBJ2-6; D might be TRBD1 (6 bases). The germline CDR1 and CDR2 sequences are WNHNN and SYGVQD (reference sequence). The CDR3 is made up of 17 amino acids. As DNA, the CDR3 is TGCGCCAGCAGTGAGTATTGGACACGGGCAGGGGCCAACGTCCTCACTTTC. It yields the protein CASSEYWTRAGANVLTF.

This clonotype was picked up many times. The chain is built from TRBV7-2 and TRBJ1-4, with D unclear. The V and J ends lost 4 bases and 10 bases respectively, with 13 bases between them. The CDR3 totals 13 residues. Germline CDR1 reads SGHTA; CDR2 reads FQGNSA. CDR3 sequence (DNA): TGTGCCAGCAGCTCCCCGGGAGGTCGAAAACTGTTTTTT. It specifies CASSSPGGRKLFF.

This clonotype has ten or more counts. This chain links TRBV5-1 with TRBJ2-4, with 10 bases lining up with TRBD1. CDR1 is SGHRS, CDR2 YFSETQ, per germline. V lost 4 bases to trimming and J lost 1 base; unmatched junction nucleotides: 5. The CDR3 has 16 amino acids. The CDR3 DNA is TGCGCCAGCAGCCCTCAGGACAGGGGGGCCAAAAACATTCAGTACTTC. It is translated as CASSPQDRGAKNIQYF.

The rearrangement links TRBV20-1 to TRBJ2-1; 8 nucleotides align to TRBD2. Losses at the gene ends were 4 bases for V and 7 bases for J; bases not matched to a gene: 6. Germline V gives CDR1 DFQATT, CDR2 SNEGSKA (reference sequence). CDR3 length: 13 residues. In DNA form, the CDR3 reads TGCAGTGCTACCGGGGGGGCTGGTAATGAGCAGTTCTTC. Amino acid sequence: CSATGGAGNEQFF.

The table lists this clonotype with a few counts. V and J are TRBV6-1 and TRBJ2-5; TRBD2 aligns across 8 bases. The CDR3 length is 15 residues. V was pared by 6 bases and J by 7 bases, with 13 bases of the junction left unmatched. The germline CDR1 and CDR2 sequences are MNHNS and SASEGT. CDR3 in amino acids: CASSLRGLVLGTQYF. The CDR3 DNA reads TGTGCCAGCAGCCTACGGGGACTAGTCCTCGGGACCCAGTACTTC.

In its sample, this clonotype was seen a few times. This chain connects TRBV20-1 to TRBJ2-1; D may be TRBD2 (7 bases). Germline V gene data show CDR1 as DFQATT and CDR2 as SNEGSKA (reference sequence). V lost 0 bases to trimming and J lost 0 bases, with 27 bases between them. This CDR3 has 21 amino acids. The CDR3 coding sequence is TGCAGTGCTAGAGATCTGTCGGGCGGGCGGGGGCCGCGGAGCTCCTACAATGAGCAGTTCTTC. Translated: CSARDLSGGRGPRSSYNEQFF.

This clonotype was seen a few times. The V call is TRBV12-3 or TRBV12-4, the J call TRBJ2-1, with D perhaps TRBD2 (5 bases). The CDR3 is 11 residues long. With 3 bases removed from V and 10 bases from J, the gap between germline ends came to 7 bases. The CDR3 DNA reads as TGTGCCAGCAGTTTCCCGGGAGAGCAGTTCTTC. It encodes CASSFPGEQFF.

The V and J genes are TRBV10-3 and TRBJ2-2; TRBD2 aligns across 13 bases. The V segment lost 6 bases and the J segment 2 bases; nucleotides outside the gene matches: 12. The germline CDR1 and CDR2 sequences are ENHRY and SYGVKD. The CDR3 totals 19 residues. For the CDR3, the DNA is TGTGCCATCAGGCCGGGACTAGCGGGACATAGCGACAACACCGGGGAGCTGTTTTTT. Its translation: CAIRPGLAGHSDNTGELFF.

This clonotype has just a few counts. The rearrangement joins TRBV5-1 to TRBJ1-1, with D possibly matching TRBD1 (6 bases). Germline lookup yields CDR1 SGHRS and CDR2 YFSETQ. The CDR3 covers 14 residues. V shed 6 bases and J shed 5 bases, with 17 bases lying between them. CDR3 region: CASNQDARGTEAFF. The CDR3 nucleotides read TGCGCCAGCAACCAAGACGCCAGGGGAACTGAAGCTTTCTTT.

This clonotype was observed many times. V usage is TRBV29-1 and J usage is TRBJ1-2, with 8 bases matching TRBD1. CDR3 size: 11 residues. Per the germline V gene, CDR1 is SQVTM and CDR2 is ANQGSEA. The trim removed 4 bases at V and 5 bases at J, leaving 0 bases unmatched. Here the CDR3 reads CSVGQGYGYTF. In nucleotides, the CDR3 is TGCAGCGTTGGACAGGGGTATGGCTACACCTTC.